This T cell receptor (beta chain) was identified in a study of blood T cell repertoires in COVID-19. Sequenced by immunoSEQ multiplex PCR; TCRdb stores in-frame clones only, minus some. The sample consists of 300,000 or so clones, 85% to 90% of them appearing once. Germline CDR1 and CDR2: SGHDT and YYEEEE. V gave up 4 bases and J gave up 3 bases; unmatched junction bases: 6. The CDR3 covers 14 residues. Sequencing was performed on peripheral blood. The rearrangement uses TRBV5-6 and TRBJ1-2, with 7 bases fitting TRBD1. The TCR comes from a man in his 70s with acute or convalescent COVID-19. CDR3 bases: TGTGCCAGCAGCAAGGAAGGGGGCTACTATGGCTACACCTTC. This gives the protein CASSKEGGYYGYTF.